What follows describes a single TCR beta chain. Its antigen is as yet unknown. PCR was performed using 60 Vbeta and 13 Jbeta primers. Clones were read by immunoSEQ multiplex PCR, and TCRdb kept only the in-frame ones, dropping some. The specimen's table records around 110,000 clones. The data derive from a study of cytomegalovirus exposure and HLA in healthy donors. Overall study findings and caveats: Altogether, some 170 TCR beta chains were recorded as cytomegalovirus-associated.

Germline V gene data show CDR1 as SGDLS and CDR2 as YYNGEE. The CDR3 consists of 17 residues. J gave up 0 bases and V 4 bases, and 7 bases lay outside the gene matches. This chain uses TRBV9 with TRBJ2-7, with 13 bases fitting TRBD2. Input material: PBMCs. The receptor's source is a man aged 25-45 years in good health and CMV-seronegative. As DNA, the CDR3 is TGTGCCAGCAGCCCTGGACTAGCGGGGGAAAGCTCCTACGAGCAGTACTTC. As protein: CASSPGLAGESSYEQYF.